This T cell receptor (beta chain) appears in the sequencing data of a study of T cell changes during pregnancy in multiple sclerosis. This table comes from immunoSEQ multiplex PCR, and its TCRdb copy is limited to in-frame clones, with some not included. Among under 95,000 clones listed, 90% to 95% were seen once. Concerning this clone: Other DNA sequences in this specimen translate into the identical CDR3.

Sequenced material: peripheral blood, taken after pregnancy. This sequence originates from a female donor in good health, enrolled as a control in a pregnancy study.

The chain's CDR3 is CASSYQGGNYEQYF. DNA for the CDR3: TGTGCCAGCAGTTATCAGGGGGGAAACTACGAGCAGTACTTC. The chain recombines TRBV6-5 with TRBJ2-7; tentative D call: TRBD1 (7 bases). The CDR3 totals 14 residues. The V gene lost 3 bases and the J gene lost 3 bases, with 12 bases spanning the gap. Germline values: CDR1 MNHEY, CDR2 SVGAGI.